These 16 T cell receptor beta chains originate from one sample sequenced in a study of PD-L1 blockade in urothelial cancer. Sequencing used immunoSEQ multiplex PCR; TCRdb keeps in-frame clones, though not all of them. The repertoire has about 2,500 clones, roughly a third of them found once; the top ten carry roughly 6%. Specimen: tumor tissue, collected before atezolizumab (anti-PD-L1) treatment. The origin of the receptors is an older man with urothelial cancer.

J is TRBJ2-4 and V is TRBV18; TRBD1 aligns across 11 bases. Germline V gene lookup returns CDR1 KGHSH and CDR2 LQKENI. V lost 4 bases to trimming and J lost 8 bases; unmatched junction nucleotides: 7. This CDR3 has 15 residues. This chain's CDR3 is CASSRRTGGAHIQYF. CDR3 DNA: TGTGCCAGCTCACGAAGGACAGGGGGCGCGCACATTCAGTACTTC.

The CDR3: CASSVLRQNTEAFF. As DNA, the CDR3 is TGTGCCAGCAGCGTGCTTCGGCAAAACACTGAAGCTTTCTTT. The chain joins TRBV9 to TRBJ1-1; D gene unclear. Trimming took 2 bases from V and 2 from J, leaving 10 bases between them. Germline-derived CDR1 and CDR2 are SGDLS and YYNGEE. The CDR3 spans 14 residues.

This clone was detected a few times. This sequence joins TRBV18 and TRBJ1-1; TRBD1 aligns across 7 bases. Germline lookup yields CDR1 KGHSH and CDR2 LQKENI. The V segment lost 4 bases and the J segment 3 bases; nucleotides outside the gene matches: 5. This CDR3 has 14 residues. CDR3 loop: CASSRSRGDTEAFF. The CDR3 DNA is TGTGCCAGCTCACGATCCAGGGGGGACACTGAAGCTTTCTTT.

CDR3 in amino acids: CANNQGSSYEQYF. DNA of the CDR3: TGTGCCAATAATCAAGGGAGCTCCTACGAGCAGTACTTC. This chain joins TRBV19 and TRBJ2-7; a weak D match, TRBD2 (5 bases). The germline V and J ends were trimmed by 10 bases and 0 bases, with 13 bases remaining between them. CDR1 and CDR2 from the germline V gene are LNHDA and SQIVND (reference sequence). The CDR3 spans 13 residues.

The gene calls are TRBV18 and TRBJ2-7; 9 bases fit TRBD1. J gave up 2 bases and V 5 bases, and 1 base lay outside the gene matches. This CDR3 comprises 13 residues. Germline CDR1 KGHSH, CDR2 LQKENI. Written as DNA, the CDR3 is TGTGCCAGCTCAGGACAGGGGACCTACGAGCAGTACTTC. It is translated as CASSGQGTYEQYF.

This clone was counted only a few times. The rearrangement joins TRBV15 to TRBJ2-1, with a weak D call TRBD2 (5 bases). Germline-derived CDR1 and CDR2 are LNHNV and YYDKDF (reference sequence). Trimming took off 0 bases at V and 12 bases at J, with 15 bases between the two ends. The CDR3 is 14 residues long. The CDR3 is CATSRDGGGRGQFF. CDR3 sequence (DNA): TGTGCCACCAGCAGAGATGGAGGAGGACGGGGGCAGTTCTTC.

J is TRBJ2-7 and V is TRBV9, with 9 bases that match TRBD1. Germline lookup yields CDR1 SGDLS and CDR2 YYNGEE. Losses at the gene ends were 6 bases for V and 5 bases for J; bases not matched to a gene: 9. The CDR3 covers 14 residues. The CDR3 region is CASTPDRGRNEQYF. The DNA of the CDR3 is TGTGCCAGCACCCCTGACAGGGGGAGAAACGAGCAGTACTTC.

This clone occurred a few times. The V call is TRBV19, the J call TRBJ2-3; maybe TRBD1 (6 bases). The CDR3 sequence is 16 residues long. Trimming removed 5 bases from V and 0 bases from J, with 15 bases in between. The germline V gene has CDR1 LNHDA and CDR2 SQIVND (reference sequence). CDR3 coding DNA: TGTGCCAGTAGTTCGGACAGAAAGTCAAGCACAGATACGCAGTATTTT. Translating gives CASSSDRKSSTDTQYF.

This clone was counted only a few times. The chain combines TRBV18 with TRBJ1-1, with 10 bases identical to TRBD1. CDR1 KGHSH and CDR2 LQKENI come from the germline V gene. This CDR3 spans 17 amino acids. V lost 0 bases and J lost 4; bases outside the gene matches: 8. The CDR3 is CASSPPGQGILGTEAFF. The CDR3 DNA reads TGTGCCAGCTCACCACCGGGACAGGGGATTTTAGGCACTGAAGCTTTCTTT.

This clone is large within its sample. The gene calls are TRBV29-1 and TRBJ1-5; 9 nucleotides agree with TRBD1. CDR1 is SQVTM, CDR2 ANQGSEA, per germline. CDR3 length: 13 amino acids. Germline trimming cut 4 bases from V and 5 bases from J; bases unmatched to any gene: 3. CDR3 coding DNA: TGCAGCGTTGGGGGGACAGGGTATCAGCCCCAGCATTTT. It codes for CSVGGTGYQPQHF.

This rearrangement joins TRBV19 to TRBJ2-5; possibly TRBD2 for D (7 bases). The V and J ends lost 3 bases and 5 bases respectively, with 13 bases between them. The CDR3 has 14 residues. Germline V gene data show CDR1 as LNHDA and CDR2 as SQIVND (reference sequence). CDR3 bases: TGTGCCAGTAGTATTCCGGGGGGCGAGGAGACCCAGTACTTC. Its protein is CASSIPGGEETQYF.

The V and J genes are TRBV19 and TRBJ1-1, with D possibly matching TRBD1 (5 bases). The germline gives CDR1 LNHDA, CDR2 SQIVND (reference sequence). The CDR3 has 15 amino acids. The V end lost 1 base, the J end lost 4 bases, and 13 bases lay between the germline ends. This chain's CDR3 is CASSIGSPGRTEAFF. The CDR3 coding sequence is TGTGCCAGTAGTATAGGAAGTCCAGGGCGCACTGAAGCTTTCTTT.

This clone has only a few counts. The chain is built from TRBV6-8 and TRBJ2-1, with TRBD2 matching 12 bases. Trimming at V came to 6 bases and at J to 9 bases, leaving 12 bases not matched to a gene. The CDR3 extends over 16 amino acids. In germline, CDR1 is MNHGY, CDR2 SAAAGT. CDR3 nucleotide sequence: TGTGCCAGCAGCCATGAGGGGCTAGCGGGGGGGCCTGAGCAGTTCTTC. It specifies CASSHEGLAGGPEQFF.

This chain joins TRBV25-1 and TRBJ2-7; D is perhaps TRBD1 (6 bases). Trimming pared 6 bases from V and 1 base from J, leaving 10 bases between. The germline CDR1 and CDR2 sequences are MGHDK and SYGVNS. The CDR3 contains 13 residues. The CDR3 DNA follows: TGTGCCAGCAGGCAAGGGGGTTCCTACGAGCAGTACTTC. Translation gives CASRQGGSYEQYF.

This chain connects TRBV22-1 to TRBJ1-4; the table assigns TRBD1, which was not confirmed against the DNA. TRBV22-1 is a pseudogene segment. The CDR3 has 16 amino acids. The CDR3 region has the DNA TGTGCCAGCAGTTCGGGACAGGGGAGGGGTCTTGAAAAACTGTTTTTT. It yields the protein CASSSGQGRGLEKLFF.

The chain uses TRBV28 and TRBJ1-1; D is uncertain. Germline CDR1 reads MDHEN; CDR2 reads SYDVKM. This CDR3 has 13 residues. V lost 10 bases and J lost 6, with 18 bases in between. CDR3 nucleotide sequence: TGTGCCACCGGTGGGCACTACGACGCTGAAGCTTTCTTT. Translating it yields CATGGHYDAEAFF.